This T cell receptor (beta chain) was sequenced during a study of T cell repertoires in cytomegalovirus infection. The CDR3 consists of 14 residues. With 5 bases removed from V and 2 bases from J, the gap between germline ends came to 12 bases. From germline, CDR1 is SGHDT and CDR2 YYEEEE. TCRdb itself ran the reads through MiXCR, one entry per CDR3 protein. Counted here are roughly 280,000 distinct CDR3 sequences, roughly 9% occurring once; the ten biggest clones make up more than 13%. Sequenced input: PBMCs. The clonotype originates from a human donor in good health (CMV status not recorded). Some clones in this sample may be carry-over from other donors' samples. J is TRBJ2-3 and V is TRBV5-6; no reliable D call. CDR3 loop: CASRERATTDTQYF. The CDR3 nucleotides read TGTGCCAGCAGAGAAAGGGCCACCACAGATACGCAGTATTTT.